What follows is one T cell receptor (beta chain) and its context. As yet, its antigen is unknown. The entry originates in a study of cytomegalovirus exposure and HLA in healthy donors. The study's findings and limits: A link between a missense DCLRE1C variant and TCR beta V- and J-gene trimming emerged from a later analysis. Roughly uniform depth of sequencing across donors was assumed in presence/absence analyses.

V gave up 5 bases and J gave up 9 bases, with 17 bases separating them. This CDR3 is 14 amino acids long. Germline V CDR1 and CDR2: MGHRA, YSYEKL. Primers: 60 Vbeta forward and 13 Jbeta reverse. Sequencing used immunoSEQ multiplex PCR; TCRdb keeps in-frame clones, though not all of them. The sample consists of 110,000 or so clones, around 77% of them appearing once. This sequence originates from a woman between 25 and 40 years old in good health and CMV-seropositive. Sequenced material: PBMCs. This chain links TRBV4-1 with TRBJ2-1; TRBD2 might be the D (6 bases). The CDR3 spells CASSALWVAAEQFF. For the CDR3, the DNA is TGCGCCAGCAGCGCCTTATGGGTAGCGGCTGAGCAGTTCTTC.